The source of this T cell receptor (beta chain) is a study of blood T cell repertoires in COVID-19. Overall study context: Samples representing acute and convalescent COVID-19 were sourced from the United States, Italy and Spain.

Participants had their cohort set by participant-reported clinical history. Sequenced by immunoSEQ multiplex PCR; TCRdb stores in-frame clones only, minus some. The data hold approximately 250,000 clones, with roughly 79% observed a single time. This clonotype was sampled from a man aged 40-49 years who had recovered from COVID-19. The specimen sequenced was PBMCs or T cells enriched from blood (not recorded which).

The DNA for the CDR3 is TGCGCCAGCAGCTTGGACAGGGAGGGAACTCAGCCCCAGCATTTT. This sequence encodes CASSLDREGTQPQHF. The chain employs TRBV5-1 and TRBJ1-5; D may be TRBD1 (6 bases). Germline assignment: CDR1 SGHRS and CDR2 YFSETQ. The length of the CDR3 is 15 residues. Trimming cost V 0 bases and J 6 bases, with 13 bases left between them.